Below, one T cell receptor beta chain is given with its context. Its binding antigen is unknown. No base-level quality is on record; no much larger clone is a single base apart. The germline ends are 17 bases apart after V is trimmed by 5 bases and J by 6 bases. From the cysteine up to the phenylalanine, the CDR3 has a length of 15 residues. Of all the DNA, just the CDR3 is kept, 45 bases in frame from base 1. For CDR1 and CDR2, the germline V gene lists SGHAT and FQNNGV. The data were taken from a study of cytotoxic CD8 clonotypes in ibrutinib-treated CLL (dated by TCRdb to the early 2020s). With respect to the entire study: In this cohort, approximately 14 patients were treatment-naive and ten to eleven were relapsed/refractory, while fewer than 18 had unmutated IGHV. Partial responses were observed in 24 patients and complete responses in 2; after a median follow-up of roughly 72 months, remission was maintained in 14 patients and progression was observed in roughly 12. The response samples were drawn at a median of approximately 11 months into treatment, with a range of about 6 to 36 months. An average of about 250,000 productive templates and some 99,000 productive rearrangements was obtained per sample. Longitudinal samples were available for 26 of the 86 trial participants. Cryopreserved peripheral blood mononuclear cells were collected before treatment, at response, and at either disease progression or sustained remission. Patients were still on ibrutinib when every remission and progressive disease sample was collected.

Per the publication, the time point label means: about a year on ibrutinib. For TCR beta library preparation, approximately 2 micrograms of genomic DNA were isolated from cryopreserved PBMCs. Longitudinal blood samples from CLL patients receiving ibrutinib monotherapy were subjected to high-throughput TCR beta sequencing. The patients took part in an open-label, single-center phase 2 trial of ibrutinib monotherapy. The goal of deep resolution MiSeq sequencing was a depth between 1 in 1 million and 1 in 200,000 T cells, and coverage averaged 10x per clonotype. The immunoSEQ hsTCRB Kit was used to generate the TCR beta libraries. The authors processed their data as follows. ImmunoSEQ Data Assistant and ImmunoSEQ Analyzer were used for data analysis, and V, D and J genes were assigned according to IMGT definitions. Clonality, which ranges from 0 to 1, was calculated by subtracting the normalized Shannon entropy of productive rearrangement frequencies from one. Only overrepresented clonotypes making up at least 0.05% of the repertoire of each patient were included in the public clonotype analysis. About a dozen age-matched healthy donor repertoires from immuneACCESS served as clonality controls. Imported from immuneACCESS, the table was reduced by TCRdb to in-frame sequences with V and J called. These copies leave out some clones; in studies compared against another copy, an unresolved V gene accounts for under half, and the cause of the remainder is not known. V, J and clone size reflect that table, while D and trimming were determined from the DNA. The sample includes some 160,000 clones, with approximately 80% observed a single time. The ten largest clones take up around 2.1% of the sample.

Study-level results and caveats: Lymph node repertoires were not examined, and the timing of sampling was not matched between patients in sustained remission and those whose disease progressed. Clonality increased at ibrutinib response, stayed stable in sustained remission, and fell back toward baseline at progression. Public clonotypes were rare and either shrank or stayed stable during treatment, and the rise in clonality at ibrutinib response reflected expansion of private clonotypes. Baseline clonality exceeded that of age-matched healthy donors and correlated strongly with circulating CD8+ T-cell counts.

The receptor comes from a human donor with chronic lymphocytic leukemia. Sequenced material: PBMCs, taken after 12 months of ibrutinib treatment. The receptor chain draws on TRBV11-2 and TRBJ2-1, and possibly TRBD1, on 6 matching bases. CDR3 protein: CASSPLRGRFNEQFF. The DNA is TGTGCCAGCAGCCCCCTCAGGGGAAGATTCAATGAGCAGTTCTTC.